This T cell receptor (beta chain) was captured in a study of memory CD4+ T cells and cytomegalovirus serostatus. Findings and limits, study-wide: CD4+ memory repertoires contained about 40% of the roughly 150 reported CMV TCRbeta sequences. Repertoires predicted CMV serostatus with median bootstrapped AUC of about 0.96.

This CDR3 spans 15 amino acids. Germline V gives CDR1 WNHNN, CDR2 SYGVQD (reference sequence). V was trimmed by 6 bases and J by 3 bases, leaving 18 bases between them. The sample holds a few counts of this clone. Its cognate antigen is unknown. Single viable CD3+CD4+CD8-CD45RO+ cells were sorted as the memory CD4+ T cells. In the original analysis: Out-of-frame sequences were removed, leaving 2,204,828 distinct TCRbeta sequences. Libraries were prepared by immunoSEQ multiplex PCR; TCRdb keeps only in-frame clonotypes and omits some of them. V and J calls and clone size come straight from that table; D and trimming were deduced from the DNA. The sample has roughly 60,000 clones; 75% to 80% are singletons.

This receptor was identified in an adult in good health and CMV-seronegative. Sequencing input: memory CD4+ T cells from blood. The gene calls are TRBV10-1 and TRBJ2-7; D is possibly TRBD1 (5 bases). The CDR3 coding sequence is TGCGCCAGCAGCCCATTTCAGGGATTACACTACGAGCAGTACTTC. This codes for CASSPFQGLHYEQYF.